Below, one TCR beta chain is given with its context. Its matching antigen is unknown. The data are from a study of PD-1 blockade in classical Hodgkin lymphoma. Only in-frame clones appear in the TCRdb table, and some are missing; sequencing was by immunoSEQ multiplex PCR. The sample lists approximately 20,000 clones, 70% to 85% occurring once. Time point described: cycle 4 day 1 (C4D1), after around six weeks of nivolumab. Patients all relapsed after autologous stem cell transplantation, and there was variation in brentuximab vedotin exposure. Study results and caveats: TCR diversity at baseline was reported to be reduced in newly diagnosed patients relative to healthy donors. There was a significant rise in CD4+ TCR diversity by C4D1, with no such rise for CD8+. Complete responders possessed baseline diversity comparable to newly diagnosed patients. Anyone who began nivolumab under 1 year after ASCT was excluded.

This CDR3 is 15 amino acids long. V lost 5 bases and J 3 bases, leaving 17 bases between the germline ends. CDR1 is SGHAT and CDR2 is FQNNGV in the germline V gene. This material consisted of peripheral blood mononuclear cells (PBMCs), taken before the fourth cycle of nivolumab. The chain combines TRBV11-2 with TRBJ2-7, with D maybe TRBD1 (6 bases). The TCR sequence derives from a human donor with classical Hodgkin lymphoma. The CDR3 bases are TGTGCCAGCAGCATCGCTGGGACATTGATCTACGAGCAGTACTTC. Translated, it gives CASSIAGTLIYEQYF. The variable domain in full, with the rest retrieved from reference TRBV11-2 and TRBJ2-7, is EAGVAQSPRYKIIEKRQSVAFWCNPISGHATLYWYQQILGQGPKLLIQFQNNGVVDDSQLPKDRFSAERLKGVDSTLKIQPAKLEDSAVYLCASSIAGTLIYEQYFGPGTRLTVT.